These 17 T cell receptor beta chains originate from one sample sequenced in a study of metastatic and nonmetastatic thyroid tumors. Each patient came to thyroid surgery without any prior treatment (of any kind). With MiXCR, TCRdb called clones anew from the PCR reads. Of over 30,000 clones listed, 29% are singletons. Material for sequencing was blood. The receptors were gathered from a female donor with papillary thyroid cancer or a benign thyroid nodule (not recorded which). Some clones in this sample may be carry-over from other donors' samples.

This clone was picked up many times. The chain recombines TRBV4-1 with TRBJ2-1; D is perhaps TRBD2 (6 bases). The V gene's germline CDR1 is MGHRA and CDR2 YSYEKL. The CDR3 totals 12 residues. The ends were cut back, 1 base at V and 16 bases at J, with 14 bases in the middle. The CDR3 region has the DNA TGCGCCAGCAGCCAAGGGGCTAGCGTGAAATTCTTC. Residues: CASSQGASVKFF.

The chain recombines TRBV7-6 with TRBJ1-1; TRBD1 might be the D (6 bases). The CDR3 consists of 15 residues. The V gene's germline CDR1 is SGHVS and CDR2 FNYEAQ. V lost 5 bases to trimming and J lost 1 base, with 14 bases between them. CDR3 in DNA: TGTGCCAGCAGCAGGACCGACAGGTCGAACACTGAAGCTTTCTTT. Encoded protein: CASSRTDRSNTEAFF.

Relative to its sample, this clone is medium-sized (0.01 to 0.1%). CDR3 in DNA: TGCAGTGCCCCCACTCCGGGTGTAACATATGGCTACACCTTC. This codes for CSAPTPGVTYGYTF. V is TRBV20-1 and J is TRBJ1-2; D gene uncertain. The CDR3 totals 14 residues. Germline V lookup: CDR1 DFQATT, CDR2 SNEGSKA (reference sequence). Trimming cost V 6 bases and J 5 bases, with 19 bases left between them.

The rearrangement links TRBV4-1 to TRBJ2-3, with 8 bases identical to TRBD2. CDR1 and CDR2 (germline): MGHRA, YSYEKL. J lost 6 bases, V lost 3 bases, and 14 bases had no gene match. This CDR3 has 17 amino acids. CDR3 nucleotides: TGCGCCAGCAGCCAGACCGGGGGGGGCTGGGGGCCGGATACGCAGTATTTT. Translation gives CASSQTGGGWGPDTQYF.

A word on this clone: At one of its ends the junction is not consistent with the germline gene, which may arise from a read error. At the DNA level, this CDR3 is encoded by other sequences in the same sample as well. The gene calls are TRBV9 and TRBJ2-7; D gene uncertain. The germline V gene has CDR1 SGDLS and CDR2 YYNGEE. CDR3 length: 14 residues. Written as DNA, the CDR3 is TGTGCAAGCAGCGTAGGTGGTCAGTCCTACGAGCAGTACTTC. Translated: CASSVGGQSYEQYF. Full variable domain (remainder filled in from reference TRBV9 and TRBJ2-7): DSGVTQTPKHLITATGQRVTLRCSPRSGDLSVYWYQQSLDQGLQFLIQYYNGEERAKGNILERFSAQQFPDLHSELNLSSLELGDSALYFCASSVGGQSYEQYFGPGTRLTVT.

This clone is classed as medium-sized. V gene TRBV7-2 combines with J gene TRBJ1-2, with a weak D call TRBD1 (6 bases). Germline V lookup: CDR1 SGHTA, CDR2 FQGNSA. The CDR3 runs 14 residues. V lost 4 bases to trimming and J lost 4 bases, with 13 bases between them. The CDR3: CASSSRRGGYGYTF. The CDR3 coding sequence is TGTGCCAGCAGCTCCCGCAGGGGAGGCTATGGCTACACCTTC.

Remarks on this clone: The junction differs from germline at one of its ends, possibly a read error. The chain is built from TRBV19 and TRBJ1-1; D gene uncertain. The CDR3 contains 15 residues. Per germline, CDR1 LNHDA and CDR2 SQIVND (reference sequence). Here the CDR3 DNA reads TGTGCCATCACGGCCCCGCACGGGATGAACACTGAATCTTTCTTT. It specifies CAITAPHGMNTESFF.

This clone was recorded at least ten times. The chain links TRBV18 to TRBJ2-6; no reliable D call. CDR3 length equals 14 residues. V lost 5 bases to trimming and J lost 0 bases, with 5 bases between them. Looked up from germline, CDR1 is KGHSH and CDR2 is LQKENI. The CDR3 nucleotides are TGTGCCAGCTCAGAAAACTCTGGGGCCAACGTCCTGACTTTC. This encodes CASSENSGANVLTF.

Many counts were recorded for this clone. V is TRBV27 and J is TRBJ1-5; TRBD1 agrees at 11 bases. Trimming cost V 6 bases and J 2 bases; bases outside gene matches: 9. From germline, CDR1 is MNHEY and CDR2 SMNVEV (reference sequence). The CDR3 extends over 17 amino acids. The CDR3 DNA reads as TGTGCCAGCAGGAGGACAGGGGGCGCGGGTCGCAATCAGCCCCAGCATTTT. This encodes CASRRTGGAGRNQPQHF.

This clone was detected many times. The genes are TRBV29-1 and TRBJ2-3; 7 positions match TRBD1. CDR1 is SQVTM and CDR2 is ANQGSEA in the germline V gene. The V gene end was trimmed by 4 bases and the J gene end by 4 bases; junction bases not matched to a gene: 8. The CDR3 sequence is 14 residues long. CDR3 amino acids: CSVGDRSPPDTQYF. The CDR3, as DNA: TGCAGCGTTGGGGACAGATCCCCCCCAGATACGCAGTATTTT.

Details on this clone: Relative to the germline gene, one junction end is altered; a read error may explain this. In nucleotides, the CDR3 is TGTGCCAGCAGCCCTGAATTGGACAGAATCACAGATACTCAGTATTTT. Translation: CASSPELDRITDTQYF. The gene calls are TRBV6-2 or TRBV6-3 and TRBJ2-3; D possibly corresponds to TRBD1 (6 bases). CDR3 size: 16 residues. Germline loops: CDR1 MNHEY, CDR2 SVGEGT.

V usage is TRBV9 and J usage is TRBJ1-1; 8 bases align to TRBD1. Germline trimming cut 0 bases from V and 7 bases from J; bases unmatched to any gene: 5. The CDR3 is 14 residues long. The V gene's germline CDR1 is SGDLS and CDR2 YYNGEE. The CDR3 bases are TGTGCCAGCAGCGTAGCGGACAGGGCAAATGAAGCTTTCTTT. It specifies CASSVADRANEAFF.

This clone was recorded at least ten times. This chain links TRBV10-1 with TRBJ2-7, with D perhaps TRBD1 or TRBD2 (5 bases each). Trimming took off 3 bases at V and 4 bases at J, with 13 bases between the two ends. Germline V CDR1 and CDR2: WNHNN, SYGVQD (reference sequence). This CDR3 is 14 amino acids long. The CDR3 coding sequence is TGCGCCAGCAGTGATGGGGGAGTGGGATACGAGCAGTACTTC. Protein: CASSDGGVGYEQYF.

The CDR3 nucleotides read TGCGCCACCTGCGCATGGACAGGGGGGATAAGCAATCAGCCCCAGCATTTT. Translating it yields CATCAWTGGISNQPQHF. The chain joins TRBV4-3 to TRBJ1-5; 10 bases are a match to TRBD1. Germline assignment: CDR1 LGHNA and CDR2 YSLEER. V shed 10 bases, J shed 1 base, and the junction held 13 bases outside the gene matches. This CDR3 comprises 17 residues.

This clone has ten or more counts. The J gene is TRBJ2-4, the V gene TRBV4-1, with D perhaps TRBD2 (5 bases). Germline V gives CDR1 MGHRA, CDR2 YSYEKL. The CDR3 length is 13 residues. Trimming took 4 bases from V and 8 from J, leaving 12 bases between them. CDR3 bases: TGCGCCAGCAGCCCCTTCCTGGAGGACATTCAGTACTTC. It is translated as CASSPFLEDIQYF.

Comments on this clone: An end of the junction does not agree with germline; a read error may underlie this. V and J are TRBV7-3 and TRBJ1-2, with D maybe TRBD1 (6 bases). This CDR3 comprises 16 residues. Germline loops: CDR1 SGHTA, CDR2 FQGTGA. This chain's CDR3 is CANSPFGTGSIYGYTF. CDR3 DNA sequence: TGTGCCAACAGCCCCTTCGGTACAGGGTCCATCTATGGCTACACCTTC. The full variable domain, rest sourced from reference TRBV7-3 and TRBJ1-2, is GAGVSQTPSNKVTEKGKYVELRCDPISGHTALYWYRQSLGQGPEFLIYFQGTGAADDSGLPNDRFFAVRPEGSVSTLKIQRTERGDSAVYLCANSPFGTGSIYGYTFGSGTRLTVV.

This clone was found many times. The rearrangement uses TRBV5-4 and TRBJ2-7; TRBD1 is a possible D gene (5 bases). Germline V CDR1 and CDR2: SGHNT, YYREEE (reference sequence). V gave up 4 bases and J gave up 2 bases, with 16 bases separating them. This CDR3 is 15 amino acids long. The DNA of the CDR3 is TGTGCCAGCAGCCCCGTGACGCAGGGTCCCTACGAGCAGTACTTC. This encodes CASSPVTQGPYEQYF.